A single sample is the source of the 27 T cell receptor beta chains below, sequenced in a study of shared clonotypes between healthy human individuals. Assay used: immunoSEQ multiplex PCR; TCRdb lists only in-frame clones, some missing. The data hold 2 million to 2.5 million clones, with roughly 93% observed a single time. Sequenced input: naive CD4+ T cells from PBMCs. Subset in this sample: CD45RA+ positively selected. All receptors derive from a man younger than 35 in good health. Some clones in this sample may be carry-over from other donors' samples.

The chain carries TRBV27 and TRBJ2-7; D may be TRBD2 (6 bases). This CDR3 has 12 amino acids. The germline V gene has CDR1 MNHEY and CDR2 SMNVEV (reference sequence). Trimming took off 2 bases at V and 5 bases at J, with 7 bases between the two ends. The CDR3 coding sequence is TGTGCCAGCAGTTTAACGGGGGACGAGCAGTACTTC. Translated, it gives CASSLTGDEQYF.

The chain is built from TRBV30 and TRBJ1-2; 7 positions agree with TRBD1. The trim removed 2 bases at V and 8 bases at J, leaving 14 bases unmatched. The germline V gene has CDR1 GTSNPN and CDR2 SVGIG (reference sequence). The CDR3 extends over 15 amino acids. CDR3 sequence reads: CAWSLRWGQSQGYTF. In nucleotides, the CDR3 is TGTGCCTGGAGTCTGAGGTGGGGACAGAGTCAAGGCTACACCTTC.

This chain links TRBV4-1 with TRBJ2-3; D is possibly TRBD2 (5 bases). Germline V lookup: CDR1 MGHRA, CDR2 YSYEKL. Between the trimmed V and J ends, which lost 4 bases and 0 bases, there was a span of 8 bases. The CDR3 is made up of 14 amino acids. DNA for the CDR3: TGCGCCAGCAGCCGCCGACTAAGCACAGATACGCAGTATTTT. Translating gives CASSRRLSTDTQYF.

The DNA for the CDR3 is TGCGCCAGCAGCGTAGCGGACAGGGGGAATAACGAGCAGTACTTC. Residues: CASSVADRGNNEQYF. The genes are TRBV5-1 and TRBJ2-7, with 10 bases identical to TRBD1. The CDR3 spans 15 residues. The germline gives CDR1 SGHRS, CDR2 YFSETQ. V trimming: 4 bases; J trimming: 5 bases; junction bases outside the gene matches: 9.

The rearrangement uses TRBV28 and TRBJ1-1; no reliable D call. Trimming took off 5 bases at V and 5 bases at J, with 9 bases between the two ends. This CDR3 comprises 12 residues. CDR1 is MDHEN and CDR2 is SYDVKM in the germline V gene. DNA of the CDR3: TGTGCCAGCAGTCGTACATGGACTGAAGCTTTCTTT. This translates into CASSRTWTEAFF.

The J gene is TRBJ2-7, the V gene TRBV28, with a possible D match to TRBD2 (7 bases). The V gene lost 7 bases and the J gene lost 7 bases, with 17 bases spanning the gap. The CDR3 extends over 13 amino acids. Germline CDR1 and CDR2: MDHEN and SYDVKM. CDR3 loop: CASIAGAGREQYF. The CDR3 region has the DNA TGTGCCAGCATCGCGGGGGCAGGTAGAGAGCAGTACTTC. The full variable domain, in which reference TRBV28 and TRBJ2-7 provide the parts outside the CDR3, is DVKVTQSSRYLVKRTGEKVFLECVQDMDHENMFWYRQDPGLGLRLIYFSYDVKMKEKGDIPEGYSVSREKKERFSLILESASTNQTSMYLCASIAGAGREQYFGPGTRLTVT.

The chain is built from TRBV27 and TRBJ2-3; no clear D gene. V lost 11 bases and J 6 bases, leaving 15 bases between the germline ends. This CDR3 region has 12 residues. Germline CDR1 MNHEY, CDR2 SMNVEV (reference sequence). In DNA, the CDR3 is TGTGCCGCCGGGCGGTCGGTGGATACGCAGTATTTT. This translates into CAAGRSVDTQYF.

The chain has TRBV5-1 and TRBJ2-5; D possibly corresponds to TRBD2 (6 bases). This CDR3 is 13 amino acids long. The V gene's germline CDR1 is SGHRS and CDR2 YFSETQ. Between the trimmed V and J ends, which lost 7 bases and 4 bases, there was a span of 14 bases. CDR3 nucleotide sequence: TGCGCCAGCGGACGCGAGGAGGGAGAGACCCAGTACTTC. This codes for CASGREEGETQYF.

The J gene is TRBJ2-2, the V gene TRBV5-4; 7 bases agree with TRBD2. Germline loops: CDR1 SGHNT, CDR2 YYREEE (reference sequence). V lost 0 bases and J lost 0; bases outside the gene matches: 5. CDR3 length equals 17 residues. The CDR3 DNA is TGTGCCAGCAGCTTGGATCCCGGGACTACGAACACCGGGGAGCTGTTTTTT. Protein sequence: CASSLDPGTTNTGELFF.

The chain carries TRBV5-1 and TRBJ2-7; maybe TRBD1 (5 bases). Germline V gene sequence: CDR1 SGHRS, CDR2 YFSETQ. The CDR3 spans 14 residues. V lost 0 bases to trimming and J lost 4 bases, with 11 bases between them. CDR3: CASSLDRRTYEQYF. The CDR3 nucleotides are TGCGCCAGCAGCTTGGACAGGAGAACATACGAGCAGTACTTC.

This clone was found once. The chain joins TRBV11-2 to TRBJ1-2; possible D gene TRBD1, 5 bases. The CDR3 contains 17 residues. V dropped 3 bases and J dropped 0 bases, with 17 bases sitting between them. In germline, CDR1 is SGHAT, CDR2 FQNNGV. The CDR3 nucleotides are TGTGCCAGCAGCTTGACCTTCCCAGGGAGTACTAACTATGGCTACACCTTC. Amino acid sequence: CASSLTFPGSTNYGYTF.

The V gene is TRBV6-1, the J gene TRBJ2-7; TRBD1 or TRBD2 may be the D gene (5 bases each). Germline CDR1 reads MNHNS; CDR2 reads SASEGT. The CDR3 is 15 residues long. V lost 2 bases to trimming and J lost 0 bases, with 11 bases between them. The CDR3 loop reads CASSEPGRSSYEQYF. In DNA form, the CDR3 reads TGTGCCAGCAGTGAACCGGGACGGAGCTCCTACGAGCAGTACTTC.

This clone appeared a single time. The CDR3 nucleotides read TGCGCCAGCAGCCTAACTGGGACGCTTGACTCTGGGGCCAACGTCCTGACTTTC. Translation: CASSLTGTLDSGANVLTF. The chain has TRBV5-1 and TRBJ2-6; D possibly uses TRBD1 or TRBD2 (5 bases each). The CDR3 loop spans 18 amino acids. Trimming took 4 bases from V and 0 from J, leaving 17 bases between them. CDR1 SGHRS and CDR2 YFSETQ come from the germline V gene.

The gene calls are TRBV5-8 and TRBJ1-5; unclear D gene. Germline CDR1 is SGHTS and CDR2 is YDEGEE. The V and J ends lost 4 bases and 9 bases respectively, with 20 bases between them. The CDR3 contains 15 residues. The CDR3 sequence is CASSPRTGTKGPQHF. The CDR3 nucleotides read TGTGCCAGCAGCCCGCGGACGGGCACTAAGGGGCCCCAGCATTTT. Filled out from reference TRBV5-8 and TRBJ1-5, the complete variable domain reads EAGVTQSPTHLIKTRGQQATLRCSPISGHTSVYWYQQALGLGLQFLLWYDEGEERNRGNFPPRFSGRQFPNYSSELNVNALELEDSALYLCASSPRTGTKGPQHFGDGTRLSIL.

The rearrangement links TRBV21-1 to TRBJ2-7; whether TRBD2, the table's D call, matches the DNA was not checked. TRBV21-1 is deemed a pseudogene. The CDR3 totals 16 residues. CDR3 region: CASSNPGGRVSYEQYF. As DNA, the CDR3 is TGTGCCAGCAGCAATCCGGGCGGGAGGGTTTCCTACGAGCAGTACTTC.

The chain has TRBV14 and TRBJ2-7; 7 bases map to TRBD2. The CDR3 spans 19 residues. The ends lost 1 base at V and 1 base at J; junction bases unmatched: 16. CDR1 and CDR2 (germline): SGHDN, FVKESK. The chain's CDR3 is CASSQVFSGRPKGSYEQYF. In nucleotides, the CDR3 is TGTGCCAGCAGCCAAGTGTTTAGCGGGCGACCTAAGGGTTCCTACGAGCAGTACTTC.

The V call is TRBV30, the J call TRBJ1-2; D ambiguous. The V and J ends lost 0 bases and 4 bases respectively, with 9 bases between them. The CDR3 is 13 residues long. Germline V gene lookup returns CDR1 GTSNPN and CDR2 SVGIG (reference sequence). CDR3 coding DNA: TGTGCCTGGAGTGTAGGGTTACCCTATGGCTACACCTTC. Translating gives CAWSVGLPYGYTF.

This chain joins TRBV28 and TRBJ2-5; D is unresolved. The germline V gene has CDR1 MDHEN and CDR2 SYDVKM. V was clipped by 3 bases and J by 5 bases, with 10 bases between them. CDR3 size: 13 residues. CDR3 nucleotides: TGTGCCAGCAGTTTCCAGTCGTATGAGACCCAGTACTTC. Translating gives CASSFQSYETQYF. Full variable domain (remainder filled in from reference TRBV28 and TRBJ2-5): DVKVTQSSRYLVKRTGEKVFLECVQDMDHENMFWYRQDPGLGLRLIYFSYDVKMKEKGDIPEGYSVSREKKERFSLILESASTNQTSMYLCASSFQSYETQYFGPGTRLLVL.

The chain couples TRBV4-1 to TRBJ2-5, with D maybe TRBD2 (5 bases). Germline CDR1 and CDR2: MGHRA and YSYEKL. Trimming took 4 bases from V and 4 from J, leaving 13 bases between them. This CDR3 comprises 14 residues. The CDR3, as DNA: TGCGCCAGCAGCCTCGAGGGCAATTCAGAGACCCAGTACTTC. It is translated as CASSLEGNSETQYF.

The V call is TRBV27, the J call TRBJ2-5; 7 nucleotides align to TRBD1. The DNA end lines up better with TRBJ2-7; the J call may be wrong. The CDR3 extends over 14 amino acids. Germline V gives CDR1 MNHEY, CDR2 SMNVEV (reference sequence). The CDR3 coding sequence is TGTGCCAGCAGGGACCACAGGGGCTCGGGCGAGCAGTACTTC. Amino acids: CASRDHRGSGEQYF.

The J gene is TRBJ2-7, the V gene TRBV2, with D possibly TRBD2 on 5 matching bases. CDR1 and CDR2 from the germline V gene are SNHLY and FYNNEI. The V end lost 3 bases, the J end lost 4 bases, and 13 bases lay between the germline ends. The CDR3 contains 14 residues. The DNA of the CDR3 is TGTGCCAGCAGTGATCGGAGAGGGTCTTACGAGCAGTACTTC. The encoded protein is CASSDRRGSYEQYF.

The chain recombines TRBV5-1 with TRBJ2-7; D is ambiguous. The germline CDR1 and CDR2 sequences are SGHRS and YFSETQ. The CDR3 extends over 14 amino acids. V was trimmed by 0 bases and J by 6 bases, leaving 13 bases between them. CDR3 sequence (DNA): TGCGCCAGCAGCTTGGCGGCAGCCTCGGGCGAGCAGTACTTC. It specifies CASSLAAASGEQYF.

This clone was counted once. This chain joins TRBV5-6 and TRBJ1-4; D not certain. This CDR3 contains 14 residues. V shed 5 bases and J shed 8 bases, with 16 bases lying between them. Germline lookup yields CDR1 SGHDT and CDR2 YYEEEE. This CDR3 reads CASSPASGGEKLFF. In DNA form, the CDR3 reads TGTGCCAGCAGTCCGGCCTCCGGAGGGGAAAAACTGTTTTTT.

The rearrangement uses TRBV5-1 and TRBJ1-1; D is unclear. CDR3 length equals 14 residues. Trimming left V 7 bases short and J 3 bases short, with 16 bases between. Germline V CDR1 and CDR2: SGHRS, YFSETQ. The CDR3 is CASQRTGRDTEAFF. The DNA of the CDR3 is TGCGCCAGCCAGCGGACTGGGAGGGACACTGAAGCTTTCTTT. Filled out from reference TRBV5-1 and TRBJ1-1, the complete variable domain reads KAGVTQTPRYLIKTRGQQVTLSCSPISGHRSVSWYQQTPGQGLQFLFEYFSETQRNKGNFPGRFSGRQFSNSRSEMNVSTLELGDSALYLCASQRTGRDTEAFFGQGTRLTVV.

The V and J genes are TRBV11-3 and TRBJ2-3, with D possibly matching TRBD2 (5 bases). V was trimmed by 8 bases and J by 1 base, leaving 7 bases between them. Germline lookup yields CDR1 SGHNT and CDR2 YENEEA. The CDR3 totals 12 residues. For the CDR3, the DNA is TGTGCCAGCGCAGCGGGCACAGATACGCAGTATTTT. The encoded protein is CASAAGTDTQYF.

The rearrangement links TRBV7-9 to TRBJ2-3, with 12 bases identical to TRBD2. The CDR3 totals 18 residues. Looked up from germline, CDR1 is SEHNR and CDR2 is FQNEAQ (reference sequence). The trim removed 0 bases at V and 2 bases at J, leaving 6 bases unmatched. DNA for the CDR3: TGTGCCAGCAGCTTAGCTTGGAGGACTAGCGGGACCACAGATACGCAGTATTTT. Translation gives CASSLAWRTSGTTDTQYF.

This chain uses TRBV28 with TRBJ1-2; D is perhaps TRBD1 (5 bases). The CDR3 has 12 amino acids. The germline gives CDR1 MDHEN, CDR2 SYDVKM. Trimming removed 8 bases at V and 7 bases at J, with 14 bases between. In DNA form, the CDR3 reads TGTGCCAGCGTGTGGGGGACGGGTGGCTACACCTTC. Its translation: CASVWGTGGYTF.